This TCR beta chain was captured by sequencing in a study of CD8+CD57+ T cells in acquired aplastic anemia. Study as a whole: Each DNA sample taken from sorted CD4+ and CD8+ cells came to around 3.4 ug on average. Healthy CD8+ samples averaged around 10 million reads. Findings and limits, study-wide: Patient and control CD8+ Simpson's diversity was not significantly different. Roughly 31 CD8+ CDR3 sequences were shared between patients and controls.

Using genomic DNA as the template, TCR beta VDJ and CDR3 profiling was carried out. TCRdb passed the reads through MiXCR, listing each CDR3 protein once. Of approximately 200,000 distinct CDR3 sequences in the sample, approximately 50% were seen once. The CDR3 is 14 residues long. J was trimmed by 4 bases and V by 4 bases; bases with no gene match: 4. The germline V gene encodes CDR1 SGDLS and CDR2 YYNGEE. This clonotype was detected only once. The antigen remains undetermined. As the CDR3 is not closed by the conserved phenylalanine or tryptophan, this likely results from a read error. This receptor was taken from a human donor in good health, serving as a control. The rearrangement joins TRBV9 to TRBJ2-2; 7 positions agree with TRBD1. What was sequenced was sorted CD4+, CD8+, or CD8+CD57+ T cells (not recorded which) from PBMCs. CDR3 in DNA: TGTGCCAGCAGCCCGACAGGGAGCACCGGGGAGCTGTTTTGT. It codes for CASSPTGSTGELFC.